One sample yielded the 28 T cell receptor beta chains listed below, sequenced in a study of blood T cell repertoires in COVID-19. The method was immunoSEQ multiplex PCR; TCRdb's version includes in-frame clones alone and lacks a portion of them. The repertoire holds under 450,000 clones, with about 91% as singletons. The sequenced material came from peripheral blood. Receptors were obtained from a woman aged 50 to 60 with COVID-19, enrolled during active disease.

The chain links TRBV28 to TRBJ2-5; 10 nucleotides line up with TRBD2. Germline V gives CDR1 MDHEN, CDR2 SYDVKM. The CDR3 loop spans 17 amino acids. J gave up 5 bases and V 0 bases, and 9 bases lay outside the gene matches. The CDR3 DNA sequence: TGTGCCAGCAGTTTATGGGGGAGCGGGGGGGCGCGTGAGACCCAGTACTTC. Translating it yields CASSLWGSGGARETQYF.

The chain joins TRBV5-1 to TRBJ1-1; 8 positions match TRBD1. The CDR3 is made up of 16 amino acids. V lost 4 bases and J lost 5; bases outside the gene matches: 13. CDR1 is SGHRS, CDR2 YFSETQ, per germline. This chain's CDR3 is CASSRGQDPGNTEAFF. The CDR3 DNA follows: TGCGCCAGCAGCCGGGGACAGGACCCCGGGAATACTGAAGCTTTCTTT.

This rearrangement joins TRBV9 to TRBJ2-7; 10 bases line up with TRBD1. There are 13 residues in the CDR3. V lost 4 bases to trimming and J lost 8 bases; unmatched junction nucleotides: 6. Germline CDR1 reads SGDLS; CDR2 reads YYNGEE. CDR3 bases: TGTGCCAGCAGCCCCGCGACAGGGGGCAAGCAGTACTTC. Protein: CASSPATGGKQYF.

CDR3 nucleotide sequence: TGTGCCAGCAGTTTCGGCCGCCGGAGGGGGCGCGGAAACACCATATATTTT. It specifies CASSFGRRRGRGNTIYF. This chain joins TRBV28 and TRBJ1-3; TRBD1 matches 7 bases. The CDR3 consists of 17 residues. Germline assignment: CDR1 MDHEN and CDR2 SYDVKM. V lost 3 bases to trimming and J lost 4 bases; unmatched junction nucleotides: 12.

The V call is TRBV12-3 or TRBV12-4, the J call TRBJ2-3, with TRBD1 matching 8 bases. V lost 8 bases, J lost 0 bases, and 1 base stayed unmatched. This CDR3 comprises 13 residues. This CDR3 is CASAGGSTDTQYF. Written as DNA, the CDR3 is TGTGCCAGCGCAGGGGGCAGCACAGATACGCAGTATTTT.

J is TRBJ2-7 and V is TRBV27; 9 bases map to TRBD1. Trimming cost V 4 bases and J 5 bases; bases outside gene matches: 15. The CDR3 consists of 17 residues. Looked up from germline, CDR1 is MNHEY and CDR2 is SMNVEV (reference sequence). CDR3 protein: CASSYGPYRGLKDEQYF. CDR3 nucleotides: TGTGCCAGCAGTTATGGCCCCTACAGGGGGCTTAAGGACGAGCAGTACTTC.

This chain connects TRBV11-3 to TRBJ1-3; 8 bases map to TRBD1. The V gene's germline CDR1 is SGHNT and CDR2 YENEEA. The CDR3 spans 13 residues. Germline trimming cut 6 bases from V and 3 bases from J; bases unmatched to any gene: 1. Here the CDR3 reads CASSDRGGNTIYF. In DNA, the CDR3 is TGTGCCAGCAGTGACAGGGGTGGAAACACCATATATTTT.

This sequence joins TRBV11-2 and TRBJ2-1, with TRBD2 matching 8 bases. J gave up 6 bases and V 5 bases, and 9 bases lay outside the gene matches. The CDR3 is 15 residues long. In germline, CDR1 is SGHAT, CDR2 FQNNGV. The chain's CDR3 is CASSVETGGINEQFF. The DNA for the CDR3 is TGTGCCAGCAGCGTCGAAACGGGGGGGATCAATGAGCAGTTCTTC.

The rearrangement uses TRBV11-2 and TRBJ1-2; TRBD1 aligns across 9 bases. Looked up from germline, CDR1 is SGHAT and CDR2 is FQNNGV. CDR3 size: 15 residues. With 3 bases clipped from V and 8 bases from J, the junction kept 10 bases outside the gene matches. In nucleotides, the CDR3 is TGTGCCAGCAGCTTGGCGACAGGGGGTCAAGGCGGCTACACCTTC. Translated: CASSLATGGQGGYTF.

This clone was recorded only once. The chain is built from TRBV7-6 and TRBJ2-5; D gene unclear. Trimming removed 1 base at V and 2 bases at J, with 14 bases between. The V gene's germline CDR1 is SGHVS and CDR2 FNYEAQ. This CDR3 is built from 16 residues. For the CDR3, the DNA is TGTGCCAGCAGCTTAGAGACATCAGGCTTACAAGAGACCCAGTACTTC. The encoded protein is CASSLETSGLQETQYF.

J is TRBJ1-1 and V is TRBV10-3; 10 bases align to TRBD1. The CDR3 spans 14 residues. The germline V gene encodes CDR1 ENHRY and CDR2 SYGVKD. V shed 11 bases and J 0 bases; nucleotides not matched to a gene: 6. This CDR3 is CASTGGGMNTEAFF. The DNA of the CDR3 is TGTGCCTCGACAGGGGGCGGCATGAACACTGAAGCTTTCTTT.

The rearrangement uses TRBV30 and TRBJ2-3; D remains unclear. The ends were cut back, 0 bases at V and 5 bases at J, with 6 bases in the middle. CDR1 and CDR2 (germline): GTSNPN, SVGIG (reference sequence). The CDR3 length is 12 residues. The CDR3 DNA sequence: TGTGCCTGGAGTGTACAAGAAGATACGCAGTATTTT. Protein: CAWSVQEDTQYF.

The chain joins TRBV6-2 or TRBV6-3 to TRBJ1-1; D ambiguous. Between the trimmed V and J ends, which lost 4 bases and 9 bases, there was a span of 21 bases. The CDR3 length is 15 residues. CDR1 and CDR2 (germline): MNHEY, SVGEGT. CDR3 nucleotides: TGTGCCAGCAGTTCACGGGGAGAAGTTTCAGACCAAGCTTTCTTT. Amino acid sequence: CASSSRGEVSDQAFF.

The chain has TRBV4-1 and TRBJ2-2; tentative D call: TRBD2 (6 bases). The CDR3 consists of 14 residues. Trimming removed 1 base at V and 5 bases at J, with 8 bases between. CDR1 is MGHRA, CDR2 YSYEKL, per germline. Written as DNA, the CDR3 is TGCGCCAGCAGCCAAGTTGGAGGGACCGGGGAGCTGTTTTTT. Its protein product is CASSQVGGTGELFF.

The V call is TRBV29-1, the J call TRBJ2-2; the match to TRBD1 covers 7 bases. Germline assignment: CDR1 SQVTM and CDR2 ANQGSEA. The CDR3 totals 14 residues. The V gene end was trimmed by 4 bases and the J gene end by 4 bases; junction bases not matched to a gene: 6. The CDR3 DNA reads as TGCAGCGTTGGAGGCCCAGGGGGCACCGGGGAGCTGTTTTTT. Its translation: CSVGGPGGTGELFF.

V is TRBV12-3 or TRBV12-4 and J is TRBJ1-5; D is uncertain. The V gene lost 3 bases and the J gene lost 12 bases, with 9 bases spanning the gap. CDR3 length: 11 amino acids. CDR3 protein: CASSLAGNQHF. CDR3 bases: TGTGCCAGCAGTTTGGCGGGTAACCAGCATTTT.

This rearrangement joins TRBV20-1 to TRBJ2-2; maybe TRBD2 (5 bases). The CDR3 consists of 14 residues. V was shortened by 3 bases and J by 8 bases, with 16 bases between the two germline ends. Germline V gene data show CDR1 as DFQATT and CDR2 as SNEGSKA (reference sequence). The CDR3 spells CSASYAGPNGELFF. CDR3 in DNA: TGCAGTGCTAGTTACGCGGGTCCGAATGGGGAGCTGTTTTTT.

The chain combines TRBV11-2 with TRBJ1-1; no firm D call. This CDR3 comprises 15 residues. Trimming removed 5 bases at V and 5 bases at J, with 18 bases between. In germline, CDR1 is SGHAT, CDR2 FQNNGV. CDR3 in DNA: TGTGCCAGCAGCACTAGAGGCCAGGCGGGAACTGAAGCTTTCTTT. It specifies CASSTRGQAGTEAFF.

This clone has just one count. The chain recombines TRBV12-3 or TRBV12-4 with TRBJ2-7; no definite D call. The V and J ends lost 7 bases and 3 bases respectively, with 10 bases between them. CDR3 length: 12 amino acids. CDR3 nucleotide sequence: TGTGCCAGCATGTCGGTTGGCTACGAGCAGTACTTC. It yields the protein CASMSVGYEQYF.

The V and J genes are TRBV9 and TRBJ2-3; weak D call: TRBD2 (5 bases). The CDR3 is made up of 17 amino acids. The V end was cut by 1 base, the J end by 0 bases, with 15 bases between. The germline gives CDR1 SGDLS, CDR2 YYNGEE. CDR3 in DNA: TGTGCCAGCAGCGTACCCCTAGCCACTACTAGCACAGATACGCAGTATTTT. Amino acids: CASSVPLATTSTDTQYF.

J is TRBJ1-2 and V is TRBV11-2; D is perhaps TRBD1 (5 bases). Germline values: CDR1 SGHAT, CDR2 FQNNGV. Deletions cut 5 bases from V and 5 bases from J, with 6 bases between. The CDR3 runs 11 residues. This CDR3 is CASSPGYGYTF. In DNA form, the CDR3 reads TGTGCCAGCAGCCCAGGGTATGGCTACACCTTC.

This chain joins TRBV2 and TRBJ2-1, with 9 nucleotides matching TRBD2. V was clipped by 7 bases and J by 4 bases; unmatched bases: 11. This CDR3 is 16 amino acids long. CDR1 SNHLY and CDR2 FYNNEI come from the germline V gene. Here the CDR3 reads CASKELAGPNYNEQFF. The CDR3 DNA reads TGTGCCAGCAAAGAACTAGCGGGCCCCAATTACAATGAGCAGTTCTTC.

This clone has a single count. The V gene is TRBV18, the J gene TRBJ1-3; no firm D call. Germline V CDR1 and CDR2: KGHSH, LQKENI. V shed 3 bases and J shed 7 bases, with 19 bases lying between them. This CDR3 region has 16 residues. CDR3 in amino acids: CASSPAPGGRRNTIYF. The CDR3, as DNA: TGTGCCAGCTCACCGGCCCCAGGCGGGCGTAGGAACACCATATATTTT. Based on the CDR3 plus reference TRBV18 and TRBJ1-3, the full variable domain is NAGVMQNPRHLVRRRGQEARLRCSPMKGHSHVYWYRQLPEEGLKFMVYLQKENIIDESGMPKERFSAEFPKEGPSILRIQQVVRGDSAAYFCASSPAPGGRRNTIYFGEGSWLTVV.

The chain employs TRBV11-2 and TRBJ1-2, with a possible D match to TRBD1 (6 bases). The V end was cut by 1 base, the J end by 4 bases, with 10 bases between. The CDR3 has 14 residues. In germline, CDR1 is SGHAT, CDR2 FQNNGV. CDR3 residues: CASSLGQGFYGYTF. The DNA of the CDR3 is TGTGCCAGCAGCTTAGGCCAGGGGTTCTATGGCTACACCTTC.

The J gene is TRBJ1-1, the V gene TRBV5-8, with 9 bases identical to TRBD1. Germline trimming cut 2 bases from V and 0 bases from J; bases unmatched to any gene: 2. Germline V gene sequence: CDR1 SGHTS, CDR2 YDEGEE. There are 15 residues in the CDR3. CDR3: CASSLQGALNTEAFF. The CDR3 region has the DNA TGTGCCAGCAGCTTACAGGGGGCTTTGAACACTGAAGCTTTCTTT.

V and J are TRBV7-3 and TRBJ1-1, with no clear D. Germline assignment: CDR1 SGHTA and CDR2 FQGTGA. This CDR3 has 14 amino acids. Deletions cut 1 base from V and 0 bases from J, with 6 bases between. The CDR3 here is CASSLSPVNTEAFF. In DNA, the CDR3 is TGTGCCAGCAGCTTAAGTCCGGTGAACACTGAAGCTTTCTTT.

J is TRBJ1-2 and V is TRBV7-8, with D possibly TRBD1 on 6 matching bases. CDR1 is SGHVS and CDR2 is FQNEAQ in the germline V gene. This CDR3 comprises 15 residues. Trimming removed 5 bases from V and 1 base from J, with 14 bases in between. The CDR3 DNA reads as TGTGCCAGCAGCCCCGACAGGATGCTTAACTATGGCTACACCTTC. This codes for CASSPDRMLNYGYTF.

For the CDR3, the DNA is TGTGCCAGCAGCTTCACAGGGTCTGGCTACACCTTC. Translation: CASSFTGSGYTF. The gene calls are TRBV5-6 and TRBJ1-2; TRBD1 might be the D (6 bases). The germline gives CDR1 SGHDT, CDR2 YYEEEE. V lost 2 bases, J lost 7 bases, and 9 bases lay in between. This CDR3 comprises 12 residues.